This T cell receptor (beta chain) was retrieved from a study of molecular identifiers for immune sequencing clone quantification. CDR1 is MNHEY, CDR2 SVGEGT, per germline. The CDR3 contains 14 residues. Each CDR3 protein is one row after TCRdb ran MiXCR on the PCR reads. This sample has over 550,000 distinct CDR3 sequences, with roughly 27% found just once. Study results and limitations: Researchers reportedly could pick up spiked Jurkat TCR RNA from one cell mixed into one million naive cells. Clones that had above 20 RNA copies took up over 99% of effector molecules but under 1% in naive cells.

This clonotype has only one observation. Antigen: not known. One base away lies a much larger clone, so this may be a sequencing read error. Sorted naive CD8 T cells, about 17,000 to 1,000,000, were sequenced from 10%, 30% or 50% RNA. The TCR comes from a human donor in good health. Some libraries in this study had Jurkat cell RNA spiked in. Sequencing was done on a sample of naive CD8+ T cells from blood, with Jurkat cell RNA spiked in. Subset indicated: FACS-sorted CD8+CD4-CCR7+CD45RA+ naive T cells. The rearrangement uses TRBV6-2 or TRBV6-3 and TRBJ2-7; D remains ambiguous. The CDR3, as DNA: TGTGCCAACAGTTACGGGCCCGCAGCGTACGAGCAGTACTTC. As protein: CANSYGPAAYEQYF.